Presented here are 24 T cell receptor beta chains from one specimen sequenced in a study of CD8 T cells in ankylosing spondylitis. Study-level results: Among TCR beta sequences, a motif of eight highly homologous variants appeared characteristic of ankylosing spondylitis blood.

For these TCRs, the target antigens are not known. Each CDR3 protein gets one entry after TCRdb re-called the 5' RACE reads with MiXCR. The data contain hundreds of thousands of distinct CDR3 sequences, roughly 12% of them singletons. The sequenced sample consisted of blood, either unsorted or a sorted T cell fraction (not recorded which). The receptors shown here come from a male donor with ankylosing spondylitis.

The sample holds many counts of this clonotype. The V call is TRBV5-1, the J call TRBJ1-1; a possible D gene is TRBD1 (5 bases). V was cut by 4 bases and J by 5 bases, with 12 bases left in between. This CDR3 has 13 residues. CDR1 is SGHRS, CDR2 YFSETQ, per germline. DNA for the CDR3: TGCGCCAGCAGCCTCCCAGGGCGGACTGAAGCTTTCTTT. This sequence encodes CASSLPGRTEAFF. Variable domain in full (rest from reference TRBV5-1 and TRBJ1-1): KAGVTQTPRYLIKTRGQQVTLSCSPISGHRSVSWYQQTPGQGLQFLFEYFSETQRNKGNFPGRFSGRQFSNSRSEMNVSTLELGDSALYLCASSLPGRTEAFFGQGTRLTVV.

This clonotype was recorded at least ten times. This chain connects TRBV20-1 to TRBJ2-1; 12 positions agree with TRBD2. V trimming: 4 bases; J trimming: 7 bases; junction bases outside the gene matches: 5. Germline V gives CDR1 DFQATT, CDR2 SNEGSKA (reference sequence). There are 14 residues in the CDR3. The chain's CDR3 is CSAILAGGSNEQFF. The CDR3 DNA follows: TGCAGTGCTATCCTAGCGGGAGGGTCAAATGAGCAGTTCTTC.

This clonotype has more than one count but fewer than ten. The genes are TRBV4-3 and TRBJ1-2; D is unclear. Trimming took off 2 bases at V and 8 bases at J, with 15 bases between the two ends. This CDR3 is 14 amino acids long. Germline V gives CDR1 LGHNA, CDR2 YSLEER. CDR3 sequence (DNA): TGCGCCAGCAGCCAACAAGGACCAGGTGTCGGCTACACCTTC. Protein: CASSQQGPGVGYTF.

This chain uses TRBV4-1 with TRBJ2-5; D might be TRBD1 or TRBD2, each matching 5 bases. This CDR3 spans 13 amino acids. Germline V gene lookup returns CDR1 MGHRA and CDR2 YSYEKL. V was cut by 8 bases and J by 1 base, with 11 bases left in between. The CDR3 nucleotides are TGCGCCAGCGGGACCGTGATCCAAGAGACCCAGTACTTC. It encodes CASGTVIQETQYF.

This chain uses TRBV5-6 with TRBJ1-2, with D unclear. The V end was cut by 2 bases, the J end by 14 bases, with 19 bases between. The CDR3 loop spans 13 amino acids. Germline V gene data show CDR1 as SGHDT and CDR2 as YYEEEE. The CDR3 protein is CASSFTGLTLWTF. In DNA form, the CDR3 reads TGTGCCAGCAGCTTTACTGGACTGACCCTCTGGACCTTC.

This chain uses TRBV9 with TRBJ2-3; D remains unclear. This CDR3 spans 14 amino acids. Trimming stripped 3 bases from V and 3 bases from J, with 11 bases between. Germline CDR1 reads SGDLS; CDR2 reads YYNGEE. The CDR3 DNA sequence: TGTGCCAGCAGCGCCCTTTCTAGGACAGATACGCAGTATTTT. Its translation is CASSALSRTDTQYF.

For the CDR3, the DNA is TGTGCCAGCAGCGTAGGAGGGGGGCGCTCTGGGGCCAACGTCCTGACTTTC. Protein product: CASSVGGGRSGANVLTF. The genes are TRBV9 and TRBJ2-6; D tentatively reads TRBD1 or TRBD2 (6 bases each). CDR3 length: 17 amino acids. The V gene lost 0 bases and the J gene lost 0 bases, with 10 bases spanning the gap. Germline CDR1 is SGDLS and CDR2 is YYNGEE.

This chain connects TRBV20-1 to TRBJ1-1, with no clear D. V was pared by 6 bases and J by 1 base, with 12 bases between. CDR1 is DFQATT and CDR2 is SNEGSKA in the germline V gene (reference sequence). The length of the CDR3 is 13 residues. The CDR3 DNA reads as TGCAGTGCCCCGGGCACGCGGAACACTGAAGCTTTCTTT. Translation gives CSAPGTRNTEAFF.

The chain employs TRBV6-2 or TRBV6-3 and TRBJ2-4, with D perhaps TRBD1 (5 bases). V lost 8 bases and J 8 bases, leaving 10 bases between the germline ends. CDR1 is MNHEY, CDR2 SVGEGT, per germline. This CDR3 comprises 11 residues. The CDR3 DNA reads TGTGCCAGCCGTGAAGGGGACATTCAGTACTTC. This sequence encodes CASREGDIQYF.

This clonotype was picked up many times. The chain joins TRBV7-2 to TRBJ2-7; D possibly corresponds to TRBD2 (5 bases). This CDR3 comprises 13 residues. Trimming pared 1 base from V and 7 bases from J, leaving 11 bases between. From germline, CDR1 is SGHTA and CDR2 FQGNSA. In nucleotides, the CDR3 is TGTGCCAGCAGCTTAGGTAGGGAGCGGGAGCAGTACTTC. Protein sequence: CASSLGREREQYF.

On this clonotype: This CDR3 is missing its conserved last phenylalanine or tryptophan, likely due to a read error. The V gene is TRBV20-1, the J gene TRBJ1-6; perhaps TRBD1 as D (5 bases). The CDR3 length is 14 residues. The germline V and J ends were trimmed by 2 bases and 8 bases, with 13 bases remaining between them. From germline, CDR1 is DFQATT and CDR2 SNEGSKA (reference sequence). The CDR3 nucleotides are TGCAGTGCTAGACGTGCGGGGGGTTATTCACCCCTCCACCTT. As protein: CSARRAGGYSPLHL.

With regard to this clonotype: Here the CDR3 omits its conserved ending phenylalanine or tryptophan, so a read error is the likely source. The chain carries TRBV4-2 and TRBJ1-2, with D maybe TRBD1 (5 bases). Germline-derived CDR1 and CDR2 are LGHNA and YNFKEQ. The CDR3 has 18 amino acids. V was shortened by 0 bases and J by 8 bases, with 25 bases between the two germline ends. The CDR3 region is CASSQDRTRRGDGGGYTV. DNA of the CDR3: TGTGCCAGCAGCCAAGATAGAACCCGCCGTGGGGACGGGGGAGGCTACACCGTC.

Here the CDR3 reads CSASQGQYNSPLHF. In nucleotides, the CDR3 is TGCAGTGCTAGTCAGGGACAGTATAATTCACCCCTCCACTTT. V gene TRBV20-1 combines with J gene TRBJ1-6, with 7 bases that match TRBD1. Looked up from germline, CDR1 is DFQATT and CDR2 is SNEGSKA (reference sequence). This CDR3 comprises 14 residues. With 3 bases clipped from V and 4 bases from J, the junction kept 3 bases outside the gene matches.

The CDR3 region has the DNA TGTGCCAGCAGTGGTAGACAGGGGGATAGCAATCAGCCCCAGCATTTT. It translates to CASSGRQGDSNQPQHF. V and J are TRBV6-1 and TRBJ1-5, with 9 bases aligning to TRBD1. CDR1 is MNHNS and CDR2 is SASEGT in the germline V gene. V trimming: 4 bases; J trimming: 0 bases; junction bases outside the gene matches: 4. CDR3 length: 16 amino acids.

This clonotype has a handful of counts. For the CDR3, the DNA is TGCAGCGCCTCGACAGGGGCAATGGGGACTGAAGCTTTCTTT. Translated, it gives CSASTGAMGTEAFF. The chain employs TRBV29-1 and TRBJ1-1; 8 bases match TRBD1. The germline V gene has CDR1 SQVTM and CDR2 ANQGSEA. The trim removed 7 bases at V and 5 bases at J, leaving 12 bases unmatched. The CDR3 runs 14 residues.

This clonotype was observed a handful of times. The CDR3 DNA sequence: TGTGCCAGCAGCAAAGTGAACAGGGGGCCGTACGAGCAGTACTTC. It translates to CASSKVNRGPYEQYF. The V and J genes are TRBV21-1 and TRBJ2-7; TRBD1 reflects the table's D call only, with no check against the DNA. TRBV21-1 counts as a pseudogene. The CDR3 spans 15 residues.

This clonotype has a handful of counts. The chain joins TRBV19 to TRBJ1-2; 10 nucleotides agree with TRBD1. The germline V gene has CDR1 LNHDA and CDR2 SQIVND (reference sequence). The trim removed 3 bases at V and 7 bases at J, leaving 8 bases unmatched. The CDR3 runs 15 residues. CDR3: CASSMVSTGGGGYTF. CDR3 in DNA: TGTGCCAGTAGTATGGTCTCGACAGGGGGCGGTGGCTACACCTTC.

This clonotype was counted at least ten times. The chain links TRBV5-6 to TRBJ1-3, with no clear D. Per germline, CDR1 SGHDT and CDR2 YYEEEE. The CDR3 runs to 16 residues. The germline V and J ends were trimmed by 4 bases and 4 bases, with 18 bases remaining between them. CDR3 sequence: CASSGRPPLYGNTIYF. DNA for the CDR3: TGTGCCAGCAGCGGGCGGCCCCCCCTTTACGGAAACACCATATATTTT.

Only a few counts were recorded for this clonotype. The chain links TRBV7-9 to TRBJ1-2; possible D gene TRBD1, 5 bases. The V end lost 5 bases, the J end lost 4 bases, and 14 bases lay between the germline ends. This CDR3 has 14 residues. The germline V gene has CDR1 SEHNR and CDR2 FQNEAQ (reference sequence). The CDR3 nucleotides read TGTGCCAGCAGCCTCCTCGCCGGGGGCTATGGCTACACCTTC. Translating gives CASSLLAGGYGYTF.

This clonotype was detected only a few times. V is TRBV5-1 and J is TRBJ2-3, with a possible D match to TRBD1 (6 bases). The V end was cut by 3 bases, the J end by 1 base, with 9 bases between. Looked up from germline, CDR1 is SGHRS and CDR2 is YFSETQ. The CDR3 totals 14 residues. The CDR3 sequence is CASSSTGRTDTQYF. The DNA of the CDR3 is TGCGCCAGCAGCTCGACAGGCCGCACAGATACGCAGTATTTT.

The chain uses TRBV20-1 and TRBJ2-1; TRBD2 agrees at 14 bases. V trimming: 6 bases; J trimming: 3 bases; junction bases outside the gene matches: 16. Germline V lookup: CDR1 DFQATT, CDR2 SNEGSKA (reference sequence). The CDR3 has 19 amino acids. The CDR3, as DNA: TGCAGTGCACTCCCCGGGACTAGCGGGAGAATAAGAAACTACAATGAGCAGTTCTTC. It codes for CSALPGTSGRIRNYNEQFF.

The CDR3 DNA is TGCAGTGTCCGAAGGGGGGGCAATCAGCCCCAGCATTTT. It yields the protein CSVRRGGNQPQHF. The chain combines TRBV20-1 with TRBJ1-5; D possibly corresponds to TRBD1 (6 bases). V lost 7 bases and J 2 bases, leaving 12 bases between the germline ends. The CDR3 spans 13 residues. The germline V gene encodes CDR1 DFQATT and CDR2 SNEGSKA (reference sequence).

This clonotype was recorded a few times. The chain carries TRBV6-2 or TRBV6-3 and TRBJ1-5; TRBD1 might be the D (5 bases). V shed 6 bases and J shed 3 bases, with 12 bases lying between them. CDR1 MNHEY and CDR2 SVGEGT come from the germline V gene. The CDR3 covers 14 residues. The CDR3 is CASSPRGDNQPQHF. DNA for the CDR3: TGTGCCAGCAGCCCTAGGGGCGACAATCAGCCCCAGCATTTT.

This clonotype turned up a few times. The V gene is TRBV5-6, the J gene TRBJ1-5, with D perhaps TRBD1 (6 bases). Trimming removed 3 bases from V and 5 bases from J, with 15 bases in between. The CDR3 has 15 amino acids. Germline values: CDR1 SGHDT, CDR2 YYEEEE. The CDR3 region is CASSYLDRYDQPQHF. Written as DNA, the CDR3 is TGTGCCAGCAGCTACTTAGACAGGTACGATCAGCCCCAGCATTTT.